This T cell receptor beta chain appears in the sequencing data of a study of blood T cell repertoires in COVID-19. There are 15 residues in the CDR3. Germline values: CDR1 MNHNS, CDR2 SASEGT. Trimming shortened V by 1 base and J by 0 bases, and 7 bases separated the two germline ends. The repertoire was sequenced with immunoSEQ multiplex PCR; TCRdb's copy has only in-frame clones and lacks some. Of around 200,000 clones listed, around 87% are singletons. V and J are TRBV6-1 and TRBJ1-5; D remains unclear. The sequencing sample was made of peripheral blood. The sequence came from a man aged 40-55 years with active or convalescent COVID-19. The chain's CDR3 is CASSEGRGSNQPQHF. The CDR3 nucleotides are TGTGCCAGCAGTGAAGGTAGAGGTAGCAATCAGCCCCAGCATTTT.